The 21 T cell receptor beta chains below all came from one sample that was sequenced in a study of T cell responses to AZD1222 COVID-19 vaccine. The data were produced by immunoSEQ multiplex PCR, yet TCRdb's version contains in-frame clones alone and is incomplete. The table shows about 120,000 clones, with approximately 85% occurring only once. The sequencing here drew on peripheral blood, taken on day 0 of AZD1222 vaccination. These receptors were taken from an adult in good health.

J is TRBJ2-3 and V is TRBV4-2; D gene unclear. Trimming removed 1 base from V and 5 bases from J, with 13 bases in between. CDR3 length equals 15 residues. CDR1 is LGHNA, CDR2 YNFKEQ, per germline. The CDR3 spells CASSQGLSPVDTQYF. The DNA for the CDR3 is TGTGCCAGCAGCCAAGGTCTTAGTCCAGTAGATACGCAGTATTTT.

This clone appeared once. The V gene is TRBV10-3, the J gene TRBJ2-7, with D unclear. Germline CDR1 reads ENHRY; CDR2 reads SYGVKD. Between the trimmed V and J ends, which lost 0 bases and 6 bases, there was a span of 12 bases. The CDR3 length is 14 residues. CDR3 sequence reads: CAISESRTPSEQYF. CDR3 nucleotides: TGTGCCATCAGTGAGTCAAGGACCCCCTCCGAGCAGTACTTC.

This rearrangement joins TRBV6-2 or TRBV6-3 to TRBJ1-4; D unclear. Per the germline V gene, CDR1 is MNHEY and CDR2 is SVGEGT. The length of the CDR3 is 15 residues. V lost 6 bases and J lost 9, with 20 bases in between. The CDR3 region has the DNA TGTGCCAGCAGCCACGCGGGGTTGGGAAAGAAAAAACTGTTTTTT. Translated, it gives CASSHAGLGKKKLFF.

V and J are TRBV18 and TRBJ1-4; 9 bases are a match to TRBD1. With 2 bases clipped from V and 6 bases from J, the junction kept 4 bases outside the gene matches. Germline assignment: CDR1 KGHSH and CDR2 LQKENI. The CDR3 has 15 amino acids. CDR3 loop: CASSPTGGRDEKLFF. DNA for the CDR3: TGTGCCAGCTCACCAACAGGGGGCAGAGATGAAAAACTGTTTTTT.

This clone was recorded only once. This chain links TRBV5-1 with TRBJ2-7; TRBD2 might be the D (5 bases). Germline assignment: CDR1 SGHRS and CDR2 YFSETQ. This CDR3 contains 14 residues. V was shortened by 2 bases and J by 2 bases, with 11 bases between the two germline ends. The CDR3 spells CASSLKDSAYEQYF. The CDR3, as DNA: TGCGCCAGCAGCTTAAAGGACTCAGCCTACGAGCAGTACTTC.

CDR3 sequence reads: CASTTGLNYGYTF. The CDR3 DNA follows: TGTGCCAGCACCACAGGGCTTAACTATGGCTACACCTTC. The chain joins TRBV28 to TRBJ1-2; possible D gene TRBD1, 6 bases. The CDR3 totals 13 residues. Trimming cost V 7 bases and J 1 base, with 10 bases left between them. Looked up from germline, CDR1 is MDHEN and CDR2 is SYDVKM.

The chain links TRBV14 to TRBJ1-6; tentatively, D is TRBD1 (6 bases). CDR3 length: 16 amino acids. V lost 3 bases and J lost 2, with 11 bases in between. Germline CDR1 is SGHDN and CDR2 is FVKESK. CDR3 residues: CASSQDSPPYNSPLHF. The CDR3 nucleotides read TGTGCCAGCAGCCAGGACAGTCCCCCCTATAATTCACCCCTCCACTTT. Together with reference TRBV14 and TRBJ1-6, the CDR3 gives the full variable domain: EAGVTQFPSHSVIEKGQTVTLRCDPISGHDNLYWYRRVMGKEIKFLLHFVKESKQDESGMPNNRFLAERTGGTYSTLKVQPAELEDSGVYFCASSQDSPPYNSPLHFGNGTRLTVT.

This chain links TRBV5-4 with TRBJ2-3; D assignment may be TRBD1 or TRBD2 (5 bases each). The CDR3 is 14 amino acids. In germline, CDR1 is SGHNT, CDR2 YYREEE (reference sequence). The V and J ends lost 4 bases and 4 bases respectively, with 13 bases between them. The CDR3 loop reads CASSPPRGADTQYF. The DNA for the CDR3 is TGTGCCAGCAGCCCCCCGAGGGGTGCAGATACGCAGTATTTT.

Here the CDR3 DNA reads TGTGCCAGCAGTCGTGACAGGGGTGGCAATCAGCCCCAGCATTTT. It is translated as CASSRDRGGNQPQHF. V is TRBV6-5 and J is TRBJ1-5; 8 nucleotides match TRBD1. The CDR3 sequence is 15 residues long. CDR1 is MNHEY, CDR2 SVGAGI, per germline. Trimming removed 5 bases from V and 2 bases from J; junction bases left unmatched: 5.

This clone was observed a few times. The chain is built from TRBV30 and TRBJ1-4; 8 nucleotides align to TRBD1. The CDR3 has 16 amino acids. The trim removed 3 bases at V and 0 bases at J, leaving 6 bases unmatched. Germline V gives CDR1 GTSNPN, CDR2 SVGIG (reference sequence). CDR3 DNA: TGTGCCTGGAGCGATCTACAGGGGGCAACTAATGAAAAACTGTTTTTT. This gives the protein CAWSDLQGATNEKLFF.

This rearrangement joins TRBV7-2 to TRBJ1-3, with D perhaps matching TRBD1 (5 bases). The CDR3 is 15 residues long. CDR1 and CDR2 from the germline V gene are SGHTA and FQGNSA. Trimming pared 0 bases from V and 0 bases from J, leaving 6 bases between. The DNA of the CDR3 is TGTGCCAGCAGCTTAGCGGGGGTCTCTGGAAACACCATATATTTT. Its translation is CASSLAGVSGNTIYF.

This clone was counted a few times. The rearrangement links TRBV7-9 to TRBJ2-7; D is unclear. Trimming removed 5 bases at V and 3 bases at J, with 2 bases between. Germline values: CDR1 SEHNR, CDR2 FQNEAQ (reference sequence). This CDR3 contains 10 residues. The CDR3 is CASSGYEQYF. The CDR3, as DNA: TGTGCCAGCAGCGGCTACGAGCAGTACTTC.

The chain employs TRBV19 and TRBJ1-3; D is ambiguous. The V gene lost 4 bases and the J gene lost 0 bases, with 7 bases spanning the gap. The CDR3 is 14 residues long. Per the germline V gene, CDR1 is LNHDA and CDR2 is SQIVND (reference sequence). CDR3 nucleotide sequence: TGTGCCAGTAGTACTGGTAGCTCTGGAAACACCATATATTTT. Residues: CASSTGSSGNTIYF. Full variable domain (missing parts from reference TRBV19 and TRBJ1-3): DGGITQSPKYLFRKEGQNVTLSCEQNLNHDAMYWYRQDPGQGLRLIYYSQIVNDFQKGDIAEGYSVSREKKESFPLTVTSAQKNPTAFYLCASSTGSSGNTIYFGEGSWLTVV.

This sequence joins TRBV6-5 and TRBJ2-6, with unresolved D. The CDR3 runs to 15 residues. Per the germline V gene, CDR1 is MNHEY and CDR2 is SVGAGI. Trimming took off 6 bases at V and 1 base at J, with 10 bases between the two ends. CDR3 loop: CASSRKRSGANVLTF. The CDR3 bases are TGTGCCAGCAGCCGCAAGAGATCTGGGGCCAACGTCCTGACTTTC.

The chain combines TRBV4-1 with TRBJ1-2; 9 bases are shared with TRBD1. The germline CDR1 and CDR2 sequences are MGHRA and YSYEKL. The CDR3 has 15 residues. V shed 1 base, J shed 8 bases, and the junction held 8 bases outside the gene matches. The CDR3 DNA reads TGCGCCAGCAGCCAAGCCCGGGACAGGGACCGAGGCTACACCTTC. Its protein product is CASSQARDRDRGYTF.

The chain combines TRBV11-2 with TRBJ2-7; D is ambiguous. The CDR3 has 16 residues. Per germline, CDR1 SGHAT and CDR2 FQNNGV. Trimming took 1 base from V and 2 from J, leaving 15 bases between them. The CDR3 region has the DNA TGTGCCAGCAGCTTAGTTAACTGGCGACCGCCCTACGAGCAGTACTTC. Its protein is CASSLVNWRPPYEQYF.

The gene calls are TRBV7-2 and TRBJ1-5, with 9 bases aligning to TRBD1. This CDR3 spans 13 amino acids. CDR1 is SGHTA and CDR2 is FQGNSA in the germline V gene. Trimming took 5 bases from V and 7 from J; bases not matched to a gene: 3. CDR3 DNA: TGTGCCAGCAGCACAGGGGGCGGACAGCCCCAGCATTTT. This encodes CASSTGGGQPQHF.

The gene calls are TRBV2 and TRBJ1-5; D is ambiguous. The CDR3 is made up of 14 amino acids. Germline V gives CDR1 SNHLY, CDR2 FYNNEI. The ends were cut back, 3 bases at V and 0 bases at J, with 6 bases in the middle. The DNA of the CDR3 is TGTGCCAGCAGTGATAAGTTTAGCAATCAGCCCCAGCATTTT. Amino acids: CASSDKFSNQPQHF.

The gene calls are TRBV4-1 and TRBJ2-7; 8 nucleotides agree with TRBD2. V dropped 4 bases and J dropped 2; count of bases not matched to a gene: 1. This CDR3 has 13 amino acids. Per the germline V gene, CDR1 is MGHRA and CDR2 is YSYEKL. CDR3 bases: TGCGCCAGCAGCCCGGGACTAGCCTACGAGCAGTACTTC. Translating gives CASSPGLAYEQYF.

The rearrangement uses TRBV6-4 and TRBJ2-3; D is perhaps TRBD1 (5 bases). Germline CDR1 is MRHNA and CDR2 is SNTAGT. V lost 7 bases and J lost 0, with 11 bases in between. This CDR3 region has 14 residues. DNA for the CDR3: TGTGCCAGCAAGCTCGACAGTAGCACAGATACGCAGTATTTT. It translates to CASKLDSSTDTQYF.

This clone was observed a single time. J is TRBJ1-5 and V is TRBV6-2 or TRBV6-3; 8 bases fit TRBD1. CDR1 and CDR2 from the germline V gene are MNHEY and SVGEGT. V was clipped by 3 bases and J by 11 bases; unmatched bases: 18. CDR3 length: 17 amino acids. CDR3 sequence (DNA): TGTGCCAGCAGTTATATAGACAGGGGCTCCCGTATCAGGACCCAGCATTTT. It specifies CASSYIDRGSRIRTQHF.